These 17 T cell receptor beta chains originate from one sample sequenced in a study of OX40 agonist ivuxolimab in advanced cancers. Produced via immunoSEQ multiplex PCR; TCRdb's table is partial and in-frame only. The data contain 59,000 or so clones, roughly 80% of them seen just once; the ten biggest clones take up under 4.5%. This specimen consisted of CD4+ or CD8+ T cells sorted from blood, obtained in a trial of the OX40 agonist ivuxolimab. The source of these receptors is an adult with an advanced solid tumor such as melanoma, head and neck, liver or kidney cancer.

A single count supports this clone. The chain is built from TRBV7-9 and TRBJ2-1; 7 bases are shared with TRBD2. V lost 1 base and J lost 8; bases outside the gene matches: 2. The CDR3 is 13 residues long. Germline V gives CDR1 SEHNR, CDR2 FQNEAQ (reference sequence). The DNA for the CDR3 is TGTGCCAGCAGCTTAGTCGGGGGGTATGAGCAGTTCTTC. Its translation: CASSLVGGYEQFF.

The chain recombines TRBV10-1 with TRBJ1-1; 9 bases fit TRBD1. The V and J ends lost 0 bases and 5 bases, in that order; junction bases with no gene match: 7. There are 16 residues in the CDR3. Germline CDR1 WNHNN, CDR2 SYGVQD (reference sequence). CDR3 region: CASSESPGTGRTEAFF. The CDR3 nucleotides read TGCGCCAGCAGTGAGTCACCTGGGACAGGGCGGACTGAAGCTTTCTTT.

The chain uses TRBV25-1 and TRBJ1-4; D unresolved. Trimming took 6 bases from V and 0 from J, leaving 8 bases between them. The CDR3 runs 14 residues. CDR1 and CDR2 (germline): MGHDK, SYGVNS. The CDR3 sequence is CASSRTATNEKLFF. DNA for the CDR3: TGTGCCAGCAGCCGGACGGCAACTAATGAAAAACTGTTTTTT.

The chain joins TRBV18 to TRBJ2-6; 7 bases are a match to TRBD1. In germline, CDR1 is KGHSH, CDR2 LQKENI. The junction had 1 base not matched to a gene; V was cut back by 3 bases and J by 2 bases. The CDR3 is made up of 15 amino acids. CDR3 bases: TGTGCCAGCTCACCCGGGACAGCTGGGGCCAACGTCCTGACTTTC. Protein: CASSPGTAGANVLTF.

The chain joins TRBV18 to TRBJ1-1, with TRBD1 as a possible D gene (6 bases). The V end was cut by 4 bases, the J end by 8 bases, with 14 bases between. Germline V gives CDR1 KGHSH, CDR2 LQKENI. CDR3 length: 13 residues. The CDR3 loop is CASSQLGGPEAFF. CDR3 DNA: TGTGCCAGCTCACAACTGGGGGGCCCCGAAGCTTTCTTT.

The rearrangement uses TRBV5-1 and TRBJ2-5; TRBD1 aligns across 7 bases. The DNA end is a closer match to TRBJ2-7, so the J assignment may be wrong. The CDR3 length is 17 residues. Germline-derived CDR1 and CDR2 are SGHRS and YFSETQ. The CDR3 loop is CASARGLAPLEPYEQYF. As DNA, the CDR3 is TGCGCCAGCGCAAGGGGGCTGGCCCCTTTGGAACCCTACGAGCAGTACTTC.

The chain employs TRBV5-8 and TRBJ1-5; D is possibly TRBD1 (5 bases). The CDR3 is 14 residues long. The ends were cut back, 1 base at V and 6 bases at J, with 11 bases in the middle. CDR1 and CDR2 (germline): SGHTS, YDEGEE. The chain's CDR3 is CASSLRDPSQPQHF. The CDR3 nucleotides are TGTGCCAGCAGCTTGAGGGACCCGAGTCAGCCCCAGCATTTT. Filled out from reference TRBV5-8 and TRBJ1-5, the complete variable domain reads EAGVTQSPTHLIKTRGQQATLRCSPISGHTSVYWYQQALGLGLQFLLWYDEGEERNRGNFPPRFSGRQFPNYSSELNVNALELEDSALYLCASSLRDPSQPQHFGDGTRLSIL.

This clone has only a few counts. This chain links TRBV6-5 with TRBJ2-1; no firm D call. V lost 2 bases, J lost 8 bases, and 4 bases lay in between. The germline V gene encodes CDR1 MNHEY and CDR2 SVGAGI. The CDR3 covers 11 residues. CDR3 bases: TGTGCCAGCAGTTACGACGATGAGCAGTTCTTC. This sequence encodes CASSYDDEQFF.

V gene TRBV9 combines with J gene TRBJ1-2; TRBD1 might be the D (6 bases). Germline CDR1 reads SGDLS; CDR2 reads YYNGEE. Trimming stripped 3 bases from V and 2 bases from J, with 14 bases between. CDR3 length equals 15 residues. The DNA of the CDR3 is TGTGCCAGCAGCGATTTGGGGGGCCGGAACTATGGCTACACCTTC. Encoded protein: CASSDLGGRNYGYTF.

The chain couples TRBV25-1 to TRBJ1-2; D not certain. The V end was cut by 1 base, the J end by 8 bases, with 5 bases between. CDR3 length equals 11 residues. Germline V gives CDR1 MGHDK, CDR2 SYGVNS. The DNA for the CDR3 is TGTGCCAGCAGTGAATCGGGAGGCTACACCTTC. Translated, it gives CASSESGGYTF.

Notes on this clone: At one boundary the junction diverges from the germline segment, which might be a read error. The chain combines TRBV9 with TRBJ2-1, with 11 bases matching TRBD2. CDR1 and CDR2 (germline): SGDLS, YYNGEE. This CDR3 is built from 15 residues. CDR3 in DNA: TGTGCCAGCAGCCCTACTAGCGGGGGATTCAATGGGCAGTTCTTC. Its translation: CASSPTSGGFNGQFF.

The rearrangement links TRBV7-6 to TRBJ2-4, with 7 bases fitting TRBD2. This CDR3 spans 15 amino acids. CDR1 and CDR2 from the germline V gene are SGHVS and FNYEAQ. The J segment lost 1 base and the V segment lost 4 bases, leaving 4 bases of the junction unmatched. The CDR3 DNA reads TGTGCCAGCAGCTCCTCGACTAGCGCCAAAAACATTCAGTACTTC. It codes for CASSSSTSAKNIQYF.

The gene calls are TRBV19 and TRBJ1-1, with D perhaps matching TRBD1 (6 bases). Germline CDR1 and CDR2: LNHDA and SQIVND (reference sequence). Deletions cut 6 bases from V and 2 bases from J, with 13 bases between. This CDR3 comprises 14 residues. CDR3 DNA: TGTGCCAGTAGAGAGGGACACGTAAACACTGAAGCTTTCTTT. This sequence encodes CASREGHVNTEAFF.

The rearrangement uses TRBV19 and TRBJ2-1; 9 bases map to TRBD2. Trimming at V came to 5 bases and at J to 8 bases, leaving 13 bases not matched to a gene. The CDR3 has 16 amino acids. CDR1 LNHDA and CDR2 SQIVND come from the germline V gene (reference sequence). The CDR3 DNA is TGTGCCAGTAGTCTCTCGGCGGGAGGGCCAGGGGATGAGCAGTTCTTC. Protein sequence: CASSLSAGGPGDEQFF.

DNA for the CDR3: TGTGCCAGCAGTTGGGGACGCGGGCCGTATGGGACAGATACGCAGTATTTT. Protein product: CASSWGRGPYGTDTQYF. V and J are TRBV27 and TRBJ2-3; D possibly uses TRBD1 or TRBD2 (5 bases each). The CDR3 contains 17 residues. Deletions cut 4 bases from V and 3 bases from J, with 20 bases between. Germline CDR1 is MNHEY and CDR2 is SMNVEV (reference sequence).

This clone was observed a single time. The CDR3 protein is CASSQDGTSGRKNIQYF. The CDR3 DNA reads as TGTGCCAGCAGCCAGGACGGGACTAGCGGGAGGAAAAACATTCAGTACTTC. The rearrangement links TRBV5-4 to TRBJ2-4, with TRBD2 matching 15 bases. Germline CDR1 reads SGHNT; CDR2 reads YYREEE (reference sequence). J was trimmed by 4 bases and V by 4 bases; bases with no gene match: 6. This CDR3 is built from 17 residues. Variable domain in full (rest from reference TRBV5-4 and TRBJ2-4): ETGVTQSPTHLIKTRGQQVTLRCSSQSGHNTVSWYQQALGQGPQFIFQYYREEENGRGNFPPRFSGLQFPNYSSELNVNALELDDSALYLCASSQDGTSGRKNIQYFGAGTRLSVL.

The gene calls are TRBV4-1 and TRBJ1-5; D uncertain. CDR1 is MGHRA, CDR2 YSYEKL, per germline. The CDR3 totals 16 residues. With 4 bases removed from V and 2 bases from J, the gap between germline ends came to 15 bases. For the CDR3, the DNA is TGCGCCAGCAGCCTGCGCTCCGACGGGGGCAATCAGCCCCAGCATTTT. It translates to CASSLRSDGGNQPQHF.